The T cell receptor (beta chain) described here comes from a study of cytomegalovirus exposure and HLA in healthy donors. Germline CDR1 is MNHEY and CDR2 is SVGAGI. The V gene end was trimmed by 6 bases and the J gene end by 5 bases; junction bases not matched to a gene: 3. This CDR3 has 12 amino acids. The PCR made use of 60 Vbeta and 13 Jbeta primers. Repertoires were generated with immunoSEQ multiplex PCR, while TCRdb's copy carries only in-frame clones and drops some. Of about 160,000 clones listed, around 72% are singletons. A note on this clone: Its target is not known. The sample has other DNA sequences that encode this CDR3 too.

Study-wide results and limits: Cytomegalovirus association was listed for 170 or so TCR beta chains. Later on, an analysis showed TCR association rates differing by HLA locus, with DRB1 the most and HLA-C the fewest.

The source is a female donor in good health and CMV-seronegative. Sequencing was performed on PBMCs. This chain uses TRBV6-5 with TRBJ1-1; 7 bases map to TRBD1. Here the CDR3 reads CASRTGVTEAFF. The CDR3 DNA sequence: TGTGCCAGCAGAACAGGGGTAACTGAAGCTTTCTTT.